This entry lists 27 T cell receptor beta chains sequenced from one sample in a study of T-cell memory formation after mild COVID-19. MiXCR, applied by TCRdb to the 5' RACE reads, yields one record per CDR3 protein. The data hold about 390,000 distinct CDR3 sequences, with around a fifth observed a single time. The sequencing input was PBMCs or a T cell subset sorted from them (not recorded which). The receptors were gathered from an adult woman who had mild COVID-19 (a few samples of this study predate the infection). Cell type and time point are not known.

This clonotype showed up just a few times. The chain is built from TRBV7-9 and TRBJ2-1; D possibly uses TRBD1 or TRBD2 (5 bases each). Trimming removed 2 bases at V and 3 bases at J, with 17 bases between. The CDR3 is made up of 17 amino acids. Per germline, CDR1 SEHNR and CDR2 FQNEAQ (reference sequence). DNA for the CDR3: TGTGCCAGCAGCTTAAAGGCGCTCGGGACGGTCTACAATGAGCAGTTCTTC. Translated, it gives CASSLKALGTVYNEQFF.

The rearrangement joins TRBV15 to TRBJ2-6, with a weak D call TRBD1 (6 bases). The CDR3 runs 16 residues. Germline V gene sequence: CDR1 LNHNV, CDR2 YYDKDF (reference sequence). V lost 3 bases and J lost 0, with 9 bases in between. In DNA, the CDR3 is TGTGCCACCAGCAGCTTCAGGGGCTCTGGGGCCAACGTCCTGACTTTC. It specifies CATSSFRGSGANVLTF.

The chain carries TRBV6-6 and TRBJ2-4; tentative D call: TRBD2 (5 bases). The CDR3 is 16 residues long. Germline CDR1 and CDR2: MNHNY and SVGAGI (reference sequence). Trimming removed 5 bases at V and 0 bases at J, with 14 bases between. CDR3 sequence reads: CASSPTTGLAKNIQYF. The CDR3 DNA follows: TGTGCCAGCAGTCCTACGACGGGATTAGCCAAAAACATTCAGTACTTC.

This clonotype was counted only a few times. V is TRBV7-6 and J is TRBJ2-5; D is ambiguous. Germline loops: CDR1 SGHVS, CDR2 FNYEAQ. The CDR3 has 18 residues. Trimming left V 4 bases short and J 4 bases short, with 25 bases between. CDR3 nucleotides: TGTGCCAGCAGCTCCAGCTTAGGCACTAAGGGTGTAGGAGAGACCCAGTACTTC. Amino acids: CASSSSLGTKGVGETQYF. Variable domain in full (rest from reference TRBV7-6 and TRBJ2-5): GAGVSQSPRYKVTKRGQDVALRCDPISGHVSLYWYRQALGQGPEFLTYFNYEAQQDKSGLPNDRFSAERPEGSISTLTIQRTEQRDSAMYRCASSSSLGTKGVGETQYFGPGTRLLVL.

The chain combines TRBV6-2 or TRBV6-3 with TRBJ2-1; no reliable D call. The CDR3 loop spans 11 amino acids. Trimming took off 5 bases at V and 5 bases at J, with 4 bases between the two ends. Per germline, CDR1 MNHEY and CDR2 SVGEGT. The CDR3 nucleotides read TGTGCCAGCAGTGACCACAATGAGCAGTTCTTC. It specifies CASSDHNEQFF.

The chain couples TRBV7-6 to TRBJ2-2; TRBD1 agrees at 9 bases. V lost 4 bases and J lost 3; bases outside the gene matches: 6. The germline V gene has CDR1 SGHVS and CDR2 FNYEAQ. The CDR3 consists of 16 residues. The CDR3 spells CASSSRDRDHTGELFF. The CDR3 DNA is TGTGCCAGCAGCTCCCGGGACAGGGACCACACCGGGGAGCTGTTTTTT.

This chain joins TRBV12-3 or TRBV12-4 and TRBJ1-1; weak D call: TRBD1 (5 bases). CDR3 length equals 13 residues. Trimming cost V 7 bases and J 1 base, with 10 bases left between them. In DNA, the CDR3 is TGTGCCAGCACCATGACAGCGAACACTGAAGCTTTCTTT. Translation: CASTMTANTEAFF.

This chain uses TRBV4-2 with TRBJ1-4; D may be TRBD1 (5 bases). Germline lookup yields CDR1 LGHNA and CDR2 YNFKEQ. V dropped 4 bases and J dropped 7 bases, with 16 bases sitting between them. This CDR3 is 15 amino acids long. For the CDR3, the DNA is TGTGCCAGCAGCCCCCGTGCGGGACTGAGTGAAAAACTGTTTTTT. It translates to CASSPRAGLSEKLFF.

CDR3 sequence (DNA): TGTGCCAGTCGGAGCGGAGAGGGGAGCTACACCTTC. Its translation is CASRSGEGSYTF. This rearrangement joins TRBV12-3 or TRBV12-4 to TRBJ1-2; TRBD1 is a possible D gene (5 bases). V was clipped by 9 bases and J by 9 bases, with 17 bases between them. The CDR3 is 12 amino acids.

J is TRBJ2-7 and V is TRBV2, with D perhaps matching TRBD1 (6 bases). The CDR3 spans 14 residues. Germline V lookup: CDR1 SNHLY, CDR2 FYNNEI. Trimming pared 1 base from V and 3 bases from J, leaving 10 bases between. CDR3 in amino acids: CASSEGSGVYEQYF. The CDR3 DNA follows: TGTGCCAGCAGTGAAGGATCAGGGGTCTACGAGCAGTACTTC.

The V gene is TRBV20-1, the J gene TRBJ2-1; 9 bases align to TRBD2. The junction had 17 bases not matched to a gene; V was cut back by 2 bases and J by 0 bases. CDR3 length equals 20 residues. The germline gives CDR1 DFQATT, CDR2 SNEGSKA (reference sequence). The CDR3 is CSARSAGIAGDLSSYNEQFF. In DNA, the CDR3 is TGCAGTGCTAGATCCGCGGGGATAGCGGGGGATCTGAGCTCCTACAATGAGCAGTTCTTC.

This clonotype occurred many times. The rearrangement links TRBV7-9 to TRBJ2-5; D gene unclear. The germline V gene has CDR1 SEHNR and CDR2 FQNEAQ (reference sequence). V gave up 3 bases and J gave up 1 base, with 9 bases separating them. CDR3 length: 14 residues. CDR3 residues: CASSFSAGQETQYF. CDR3 sequence (DNA): TGTGCCAGCAGCTTTTCGGCAGGCCAAGAGACCCAGTACTTC.

V usage is TRBV2 and J usage is TRBJ2-5; no reliable D call. CDR1 is SNHLY, CDR2 FYNNEI, per germline. The CDR3 runs 16 residues. V lost 1 base and J lost 3, with 15 bases in between. The chain's CDR3 is CASSEDFSAGEETQYF. In DNA form, the CDR3 reads TGTGCCAGCAGTGAAGATTTCAGTGCCGGAGAAGAGACCCAGTACTTC.

The rearrangement joins TRBV24-1 to TRBJ2-1, with TRBD1 matching 9 bases. CDR1 and CDR2 from the germline V gene are KGHDR and SFDVKD. The J segment lost 8 bases and the V segment lost 4 bases, leaving 11 bases of the junction unmatched. The CDR3 runs to 16 residues. CDR3 nucleotides: TGTGCCACCAGTGAAACTACAGGGGGCTGGGGGGATGAGCAGTTCTTC. Its translation: CATSETTGGWGDEQFF.

CDR3 sequence (DNA): TGTGCCACCAGTGTAGGACCAAGCACAGATACGCAGTATTTT. Translation: CATSVGPSTDTQYF. The chain joins TRBV24-1 to TRBJ2-3; D gene uncertain. In germline, CDR1 is KGHDR, CDR2 SFDVKD. The V end lost 5 bases, the J end lost 0 bases, and 8 bases lay between the germline ends. The CDR3 length is 14 residues.

This clonotype was recorded a few times. The J gene is TRBJ2-3, the V gene TRBV15, with 12 bases fitting TRBD2. This CDR3 is built from 14 residues. Germline CDR1 reads LNHNV; CDR2 reads YYDKDF (reference sequence). J lost 4 bases, V lost 8 bases, and 4 bases had no gene match. CDR3 loop: CATSSGGDSDTQYF. The DNA for the CDR3 is TGTGCCACCTCTAGCGGGGGGGATTCAGATACGCAGTATTTT.

Only a few counts were recorded for this clonotype. This sequence joins TRBV4-2 and TRBJ2-3; 7 bases align to TRBD2. The junction had 12 bases not matched to a gene; V was cut back by 3 bases and J by 0 bases. The CDR3 covers 18 residues. Germline V gene sequence: CDR1 LGHNA, CDR2 YNFKEQ. CDR3 nucleotide sequence: TGTGCCAGCAGCCAGGGAGGGACCTGGGGCTCTAGCACAGATACGCAGTATTTT. Its translation is CASSQGGTWGSSTDTQYF.

The table lists this clonotype with a few counts. The chain couples TRBV7-9 to TRBJ2-1, with D possibly matching TRBD2 (5 bases). Deletions cut 4 bases from V and 3 bases from J, with 7 bases between. This CDR3 region has 13 residues. Germline CDR1 and CDR2: SEHNR and FQNEAQ (reference sequence). The CDR3 bases are TGTGCCAGCAGCTGGGCGGGCTACAATGAGCAGTTCTTC. It encodes CASSWAGYNEQFF.

There are a few counts of this clonotype. The gene calls are TRBV24-1 and TRBJ2-1; 9 nucleotides line up with TRBD2. The germline V gene encodes CDR1 KGHDR and CDR2 SFDVKD. Trimming cost V 3 bases and J 8 bases; bases outside gene matches: 10. The CDR3 length is 16 residues. The CDR3 DNA sequence: TGTGCCACCAGTGATCCCCTAAGCGGGGGGAAGCATGAGCAGTTCTTC. Protein: CATSDPLSGGKHEQFF.

This clonotype was seen a handful of times. V is TRBV24-1 and J is TRBJ2-5; TRBD1 agrees at 9 bases. This CDR3 has 15 residues. Germline CDR1 KGHDR, CDR2 SFDVKD. After removal of 4 bases from V and 4 bases from J, the junction contained 6 bases not matched to a gene. The CDR3 nucleotides read TGTGCCACCAGTGACCCCACAGGGGGCTCAGAGACCCAGTACTTC. Its protein is CATSDPTGGSETQYF.

To note about this clonotype: At one end the junction does not follow the germline gene, possibly because of a read error. The V and J genes are TRBV6-6 and TRBJ2-1, with D perhaps TRBD1 or TRBD2 (5 bases each). Germline CDR1 and CDR2: MNHNY and SVGAGI (reference sequence). There are 16 residues in the CDR3. DNA of the CDR3: TGTGCCAGCAGTCCCTTCGGGGACGCAGCCTATAATGAGCAGTTCTTC. It yields the protein CASSPFGDAAYNEQFF.

The CDR3 region is CASRTDGSSYEQYF. As DNA, the CDR3 is TGCGCCAGCAGGACGGACGGGAGCTCCTACGAGCAGTACTTC. The chain carries TRBV5-1 and TRBJ2-7; weak D call: TRBD2 (6 bases). Trimming took off 5 bases at V and 0 bases at J, with 12 bases between the two ends. Germline CDR1 reads SGHRS; CDR2 reads YFSETQ. The CDR3 spans 14 residues.

This rearrangement joins TRBV4-3 to TRBJ1-1, with D tentatively TRBD1 (5 bases). The CDR3 consists of 14 residues. V was cut by 1 base and J by 4 bases, with 10 bases left in between. From germline, CDR1 is LGHNA and CDR2 YSLEER. The CDR3 is CASSQAQGFTEAFF. The CDR3, as DNA: TGCGCCAGCAGCCAAGCGCAGGGCTTCACTGAAGCTTTCTTT.

The chain combines TRBV20-1 with TRBJ1-4, with TRBD1 matching 9 bases. Germline loops: CDR1 DFQATT, CDR2 SNEGSKA (reference sequence). With 6 bases clipped from V and 7 bases from J, the junction kept 6 bases outside the gene matches. The CDR3 is 13 residues long. The DNA for the CDR3 is TGCAGTGCCGGACCGGGACAGGGTGAAAAACTGTTTTTT. It specifies CSAGPGQGEKLFF.

Many counts were recorded for this clonotype. The chain is built from TRBV7-9 and TRBJ2-3, with TRBD2 identical over 11 bases. This CDR3 is 17 amino acids long. Germline CDR1 is SEHNR and CDR2 is FQNEAQ (reference sequence). V lost 5 bases to trimming and J lost 7 bases; unmatched junction nucleotides: 14. The CDR3: CASSPTRLAGGENTQYF. CDR3 in DNA: TGTGCCAGCAGCCCAACCCGATTAGCGGGGGGGGAAAATACGCAGTATTTT.

Only a few counts were recorded for this clonotype. The chain uses TRBV24-1 and TRBJ1-2; no clear D. The V and J ends lost 12 bases and 0 bases respectively, with 7 bases between them. Per germline, CDR1 KGHDR and CDR2 SFDVKD. This CDR3 has 11 amino acids. The CDR3 bases are TGTGCCGTGGAGGCTAACTATGGCTACACCTTC. Protein product: CAVEANYGYTF.

A few counts support this clonotype. The V gene is TRBV5-1, the J gene TRBJ2-7; TRBD2 matches at 12 bases. The CDR3 runs 15 residues. Germline CDR1 SGHRS, CDR2 YFSETQ. The V segment lost 4 bases and the J segment 1 base; nucleotides outside the gene matches: 3. This chain's CDR3 is CASSAGLAGSYEQYF. CDR3 nucleotide sequence: TGCGCCAGCAGCGCCGGACTAGCGGGGTCCTACGAGCAGTACTTC.